This paragraph covers one T cell receptor beta chain sequence. The clone's antigen remains unknown. No base-level quality is on record; no much larger clone is a single base apart. In the paper's terms, the treatment or condition label means: roughly 11-day PBMC culture with coronavirus spike peptide pools or control peptides (ViraFEST assay). The ViraFEST assay was used in the study, in which antigen-specific T cells were expanded with peptide pools and expanded clonotypes were subsequently identified by TCR sequencing. The convalescent patients' positive SARS-CoV-2 PCR tests fell between March and December 2020, which was before the Alpha, Beta and Delta variants emerged in the United States. Each well held millions of PBMCs cultured in IMDM containing about 5% human AB serum and 9 to 10 IU/ml IL-2, with approximately 9.2 ug/ml peptide pools added. On days 3 and 7, half of the culture medium was replaced with fresh IL-2-containing medium. CD4+ T cells were isolated after roughly 10 days of culture through negative selection using the EasySep CD4+ T cell isolation kit. PBMCs were separated from whole blood using Ficoll-Paque Plus gradient centrifugation and then either used fresh or cryopreserved at -140C. Each culture condition was generally run in triplicate wells.

The data stem from a study of vaccination and CD4 T cells after COVID-19 (dated by TCRdb to 2021 to 2024). Describing the broader study: Convalescent patients had a positive SARS-CoV-2 result on nasal swab PCR, and of these patients, some 10 had mild disease and one had severe disease. The convalescent cohort comprised six males and four females, including two Hispanic individuals, seven Caucasians, two Asians and one multiracial person. Participants received two doses of either the Pfizer-BioNTech BNT162b2 vaccine (n=8) or the Moderna mRNA-1273 vaccine (n=2). Post-COVID blood samples from convalescent patients were collected a median of around 100 days after diagnosis, with a range of roughly 35 to 180 days. Post-vaccine blood samples were obtained a median of around 74 days after the second vaccine dose, with a range of about 13 to 250 days. Culture stimuli were overlapping spike peptide pools from SARS-CoV-2 and from the common cold coronaviruses HCoV-NL63, HCoV-OC43 and HCoV-229E. Control cultures received a CEFX viral epitope pool as the positive control, an HIV-1 Nef peptide pool as the negative control, or no peptide. The spike-specific CD4+ TCR repertoire was compared before and after mRNA vaccination in over nine COVID-19 convalescent patients and a handful of infection-naive healthy vaccine recipients. Beyond this particular receptor, the publication reports: Only a relatively small number of convalescent patients were included in the study, and early timepoints following natural infection were not analyzed. In convalescent patients, a median 86.3% of post-vaccine SARS-CoV-2-reactive clones were detected only after vaccination, and vaccine-specific priming was suggested by this finding. In convalescent patients, nearly all vaccine-specific clones (304 of 307) were found to be mono-reactive for SARS-CoV-2 spike rather than cross-reactive with common cold coronaviruses. The median number of SARS-CoV-2-reactive clonotypes rose from roughly 20 after infection to roughly 38 after vaccination, but the change was not significant.

Library generation was performed with PCR. DNA from cultured CD4+ T cells was subjected to TCR sequencing with the Oncomine TCR Beta short-read assay at the Johns Hopkins FTIC core. Genomic DNA was extracted from the cultured CD4+ T cells with the QIAamp micro DNA kit. Oncomine TCR Beta libraries made from cultured CD4+ T cells were pooled using unique dual indexes and sequenced on an Illumina iSeq 100. The authors' analysis ran thus. Non-productive sequences were removed, and CDR3s that did not start with C, did not end with F or W, or were shorter than 7 amino acids were discarded. The MANAFEST web application identified antigen-specific clonotypes by comparing peptide-stimulated wells against reference wells and other culture wells. An FDR below 0.05, an odds ratio above 5, and a productive frequency above 0.1% in at least two of three replicate wells were required for clones to be considered positive. A clonotype counted as cross-reactive if it showed significant expansion both in the SARS-CoV-2 spike wells and in at least one common cold coronavirus spike condition. Using R version 3.6.1, CDR3 homology was evaluated through Levenshtein distances (stringdist) along with unrooted phylogenetic trees (ape). TCRdb handled the public reads itself, with Q25 trimming in fastp and clone calling in MiXCR, and kept productive beta chains. Each entry is one CDR3 protein sequence, shown with its most common DNA and genes. These V and J calls are TCRdb output, not the study's own analysis. The sample table lists around 13,000 distinct CDR3 sequences, roughly 39% of them with a count of one. Together, the top ten hold approximately 15% of the sample.

Taken from cysteine to phenylalanine, the CDR3 has 17 residues. The CDR3 DNA has 51 bases and is translated from base 1. As encoded in the germline V gene (reference sequence), CDR1 is LNHDA while CDR2 is SQIVND. V lost 5 bases and J lost 4 bases; the stretch between them is 22 bases long. The receptor's source is a human donor who had recovered from COVID-19. The chain is encoded by TRBV19 joined to TRBJ2-3, with the D gene too uncertain to name. The sample was CD4+ T cells from blood, cultured in vitro. Here the CDR3 is given as CASSARTPTRSPDTQYF. The bases read TGTGCCAGTAGTGCACGAACACCGACTCGTAGCCCAGATACGCAGTATTTT. Reference TRBV19 and TRBJ2-3 proteins supply the regions before and after the CDR3; the full variable domain is: DGGITQSPKYLFRKEGQNVTLSCEQNLNHDAMYWYRQDPGQGLRLIYYSQIVNDFQKGDIAEGYSVSREKKESFPLTVTSAQKNPTAFYLCASSARTPTRSPDTQYFGPGTRLTVL.